This T cell receptor (beta chain) was identified in a study of cytomegalovirus exposure and HLA in healthy donors. CDR1 is SGHRS, CDR2 YFSETQ, per germline. V was trimmed by 4 bases and J by 1 base, leaving 11 bases between them. The CDR3 contains 14 residues. Use of 60 Vbeta and 13 Jbeta primers characterized the PCR. Assay: immunoSEQ multiplex PCR; the TCRdb copy retains only in-frame clones and omits some. Here the sample spans about 110,000 clones, about 70% being singletons. This receptor was obtained from a boy aged 10-17 years in good health and CMV-seronegative. The chain recombines TRBV5-1 with TRBJ1-1; D not resolved. Sequencing input: PBMCs. The CDR3 reads CASSQNGENTEAFF. The CDR3 DNA is TGCGCCAGCAGCCAGAACGGAGAGAACACTGAAGCTTTCTTT.